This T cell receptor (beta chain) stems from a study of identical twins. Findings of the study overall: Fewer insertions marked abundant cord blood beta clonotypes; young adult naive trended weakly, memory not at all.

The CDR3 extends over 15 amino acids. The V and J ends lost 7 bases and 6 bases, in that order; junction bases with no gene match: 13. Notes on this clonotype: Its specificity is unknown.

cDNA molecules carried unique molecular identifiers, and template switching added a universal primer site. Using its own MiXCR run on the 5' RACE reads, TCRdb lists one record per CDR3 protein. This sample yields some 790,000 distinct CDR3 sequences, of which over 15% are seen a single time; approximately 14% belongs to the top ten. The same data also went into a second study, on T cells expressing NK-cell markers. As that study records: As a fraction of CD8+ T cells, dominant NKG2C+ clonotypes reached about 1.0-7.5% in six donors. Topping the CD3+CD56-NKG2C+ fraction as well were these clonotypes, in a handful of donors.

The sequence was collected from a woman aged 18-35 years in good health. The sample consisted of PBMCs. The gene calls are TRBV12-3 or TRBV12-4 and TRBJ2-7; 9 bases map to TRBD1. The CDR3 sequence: CASTLEGQGPSEQYF. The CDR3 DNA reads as TGTGCCAGCACCTTGGAGGGACAGGGCCCCTCCGAGCAGTACTTC.